The next 25 T cell receptor beta chains were all read from a single sample in a study of shared clonotypes between healthy human individuals. Using immunoSEQ multiplex PCR, the repertoire was profiled, and TCRdb retains in-frame clones only, with some absent. The table includes approximately 720,000 clones, about two thirds detected once. The sample was memory CD4+ T cells sorted from blood. Subset: CD45RA-negative fraction. These receptors all come from a woman younger than 45 in good health.

The genes are TRBV5-4 and TRBJ2-2; 13 bases match TRBD2. There are 17 residues in the CDR3. Germline V gene sequence: CDR1 SGHNT, CDR2 YYREEE (reference sequence). V was clipped by 2 bases and J by 4 bases; unmatched bases: 5. The CDR3 reads CASSFNGLAGVTGELFF. In nucleotides, the CDR3 is TGTGCCAGCAGCTTTAACGGACTAGCGGGAGTCACCGGGGAGCTGTTTTTT. Full variable domain (missing parts from reference TRBV5-4 and TRBJ2-2): ETGVTQSPTHLIKTRGQQVTLRCSSQSGHNTVSWYQQALGQGPQFIFQYYREEENGRGNFPPRFSGLQFPNYSSELNVNALELDDSALYLCASSFNGLAGVTGELFFGEGSRLTVL.

The chain couples TRBV11-3 to TRBJ2-2, with D possibly being TRBD1 (6 bases). The CDR3 runs to 15 residues. Germline V gene sequence: CDR1 SGHNT, CDR2 YENEEA. V was clipped by 4 bases and J by 2 bases, with 11 bases between them. The CDR3 nucleotides read TGTGCCAGCAGCTCCGGGACACTTAACACCGGGGAGCTGTTTTTT. Protein product: CASSSGTLNTGELFF.

This sequence joins TRBV27 and TRBJ2-3; 12 positions match TRBD1. The CDR3 has 18 amino acids. Germline V CDR1 and CDR2: MNHEY, SMNVEV (reference sequence). V was clipped by 5 bases and J by 4 bases; unmatched bases: 13. Here the CDR3 DNA reads TGTGCCAGCAGTCGAAGGGGGACAGGGGGCTTTTTCTCAGATACGCAGTATTTT. It codes for CASSRRGTGGFFSDTQYF.

As to this clone: A much larger clone differs from this one at a single base, so this may be a read error. The V and J genes are TRBV7-2 and TRBJ1-1, with D unclear. The length of the CDR3 is 15 residues. Germline loops: CDR1 SGHTA, CDR2 FQGNSA. V lost 5 bases and J lost 4, with 17 bases in between. The DNA for the CDR3 is TGTGCCAGCAGCATCGGGAGGATTCGCGCCACTGAAGCTTTCTTT. It yields the protein CASSIGRIRATEAFF. Full variable domain (missing parts from reference TRBV7-2 and TRBJ1-1): GAGVSQSPSNKVTEKGKDVELRCDPISGHTALYWYRQSLGQGLEFLIYFQGNSAPDKSGLPSDRFSAERTGGSVSTLTIQRTQQEDSAVYLCASSIGRIRATEAFFGQGTRLTVV.

The rearrangement joins TRBV29-1 to TRBJ1-1, with 7 bases identical to TRBD1. V was clipped by 3 bases and J by 7 bases; unmatched bases: 17. Germline assignment: CDR1 SQVTM and CDR2 ANQGSEA. The CDR3 loop spans 16 amino acids. The CDR3: CSVDATGRFYTDEAFF. DNA for the CDR3: TGCAGCGTTGATGCGACAGGGAGATTTTACACTGATGAAGCTTTCTTT.

The chain employs TRBV25-1 and TRBJ2-2; 8 bases agree with TRBD2. Germline CDR1 reads MGHDK; CDR2 reads SYGVNS. The junction had 5 bases not matched to a gene; V was cut back by 1 base and J by 4 bases. This CDR3 region has 16 residues. The CDR3 coding sequence is TGTGCCAGCAGTGAATCCGGGCGGGAGGTCACCGGGGAGCTGTTTTTT. Translating gives CASSESGREVTGELFF.

The rearrangement uses TRBV7-2 and TRBJ2-7, with a weak D call TRBD2 (6 bases). The germline V gene encodes CDR1 SGHTA and CDR2 FQGNSA. This CDR3 spans 19 amino acids. The V end was cut by 0 bases, the J end by 2 bases, with 23 bases between. CDR3: CASSLAGSYRGGVAYEQYF. The CDR3 nucleotides read TGTGCCAGCAGCTTAGCGGGATCGTATCGCGGAGGGGTCGCCTACGAGCAGTACTTC.

This clone was seen more than once but under ten times. The rearrangement uses TRBV4-2 and TRBJ1-5, with D tentatively TRBD1 (6 bases). The CDR3 sequence is 14 residues long. From germline, CDR1 is LGHNA and CDR2 YNFKEQ. The V end was cut by 4 bases, the J end by 3 bases, with 10 bases between. CDR3 bases: TGTGCCAGCAGCCCGGGACACTTCAATCAGCCCCAGCATTTT. Translated: CASSPGHFNQPQHF.

The sample holds many counts of this clone. The V gene is TRBV6-1, the J gene TRBJ2-7; tentative D call: TRBD1 (6 bases). There are 15 residues in the CDR3. V dropped 6 bases and J dropped 0 bases, with 15 bases sitting between them. CDR1 and CDR2 from the germline V gene are MNHNS and SASEGT. DNA of the CDR3: TGTGCCAGCAGCCCCAGGGGATCCCTCTCCTACGAGCAGTACTTC. This gives the protein CASSPRGSLSYEQYF.

Here the CDR3 reads CALSDRVNTEAFF. DNA for the CDR3: TGTGCCTTATCTGACAGGGTGAACACTGAAGCTTTCTTT. V is TRBV6-1 and J is TRBJ1-1; 7 nucleotides agree with TRBD1. Germline CDR1 and CDR2: MNHNS and SASEGT. Trimming cost V 11 bases and J 0 bases; bases outside gene matches: 6. The CDR3 length is 13 residues.

The chain links TRBV29-1 to TRBJ2-5, with 12 bases aligning to TRBD1. The junction had 7 bases not matched to a gene; V was cut back by 6 bases and J by 5 bases. CDR1 is SQVTM, CDR2 ANQGSEA, per germline. The CDR3 covers 14 residues. This CDR3 reads CSVLGDRGHETQYF. CDR3 coding DNA: TGCAGCGTACTGGGGGACAGGGGGCATGAGACCCAGTACTTC.

This chain connects TRBV20-1 to TRBJ1-2; D gene ambiguous. V lost 4 bases and J lost 3, with 6 bases in between. Germline V lookup: CDR1 DFQATT, CDR2 SNEGSKA (reference sequence). The CDR3 totals 11 residues. The CDR3 reads CSATTDYGYTF. CDR3 coding DNA: TGCAGTGCTACCACGGACTATGGCTACACCTTC.

This chain joins TRBV5-1 and TRBJ1-2; 8 nucleotides align to TRBD1. The CDR3 sequence is 15 residues long. The V gene end was trimmed by 0 bases and the J gene end by 5 bases; junction bases not matched to a gene: 6. The germline V gene encodes CDR1 SGHRS and CDR2 YFSETQ. The CDR3 region has the DNA TGCGCCAGCAGCTTGGAAGAGGACAGGGTTTATGGCTACACCTTC. Encoded protein: CASSLEEDRVYGYTF.

The chain couples TRBV7-8 to TRBJ1-1; 7 nucleotides align to TRBD1. The germline gives CDR1 SGHVS, CDR2 FQNEAQ. This CDR3 spans 14 amino acids. V lost 5 bases and J lost 7; bases outside the gene matches: 10. The CDR3 sequence: CASSPQGGIGEAFF. CDR3 nucleotides: TGTGCCAGCAGCCCCCAGGGGGGAATTGGTGAAGCTTTCTTT.

This chain links TRBV29-1 with TRBJ2-2; possible D gene TRBD2, 7 bases. The CDR3 has 14 amino acids. Germline assignment: CDR1 SQVTM and CDR2 ANQGSEA. V lost 2 bases and J 6 bases, leaving 13 bases between the germline ends. CDR3 bases: TGCAGCGTTGAACTACAGGGAGGGGCCGGGGAGCTGTTTTTT. Translated, it gives CSVELQGGAGELFF.

Only one count was recorded for this clone. Within the sample, other DNA sequences also encode this same CDR3. The CDR3 loop is CASRTRSDGYTF. In nucleotides, the CDR3 is TGTGCCAGCAGAACCCGAAGCGATGGCTACACCTTC. V gene TRBV6-5 combines with J gene TRBJ1-2; D gene uncertain. V dropped 6 bases and J dropped 6 bases, with 11 bases sitting between them. Germline-derived CDR1 and CDR2 are MNHEY and SVGAGI. The CDR3 covers 12 residues.

As concerns this clone: Distinct nucleotide sequences in the sample also encode this CDR3. This chain joins TRBV13 and TRBJ2-5; D call uncertain. V lost 1 base, J lost 4 bases, and 7 bases lay in between. The germline CDR1 and CDR2 sequences are PRHDT and FYEKMQ (reference sequence). The CDR3 extends over 13 amino acids. CDR3 loop: CASSLERGETQYF. The CDR3 DNA is TGTGCCAGCAGCTTAGAGCGCGGAGAGACCCAGTACTTC.

This CDR3 is CASSLLGVDTGELFF. The CDR3, as DNA: TGTGCCAGCAGCTTGTTGGGCGTCGACACCGGGGAGCTGTTTTTT. The chain recombines TRBV5-4 with TRBJ2-2; D is uncertain. V shed 1 base and J shed 3 bases, with 10 bases lying between them. This CDR3 has 15 amino acids. Germline CDR1 reads SGHNT; CDR2 reads YYREEE (reference sequence).

Remarks on this clone: This sequence may be a read error, since a much larger clone differs from it by one base. CDR3 DNA sequence: TGTGCCAGCAGCTTAATTGGAGCCTACGAGCAGTACTTC. This encodes CASSLIGAYEQYF. The chain employs TRBV7-2 and TRBJ2-7; D uncertain. With 2 bases removed from V and 2 bases from J, the gap between germline ends came to 7 bases. Germline loops: CDR1 SGHTA, CDR2 FQGNSA. This CDR3 has 13 residues.

The V and J genes are TRBV7-3 and TRBJ2-5, with 9 bases identical to TRBD1. Germline V CDR1 and CDR2: SGHTA, FQGTGA. CDR3 size: 13 residues. J lost 11 bases, V lost 1 base, and 5 bases had no gene match. CDR3 bases: TGTGCCAGCAGCTTAAACCCCGGACAGGGGCAGTACTTC. Translating gives CASSLNPGQGQYF.

Points on this clone: A far bigger clonotype differs at one base, so this is likely a read error. Other DNA sequences from this sample encode an identical CDR3 as well. This chain links TRBV18 with TRBJ1-3, with D perhaps TRBD1 (6 bases). V was shortened by 5 bases and J by 2 bases, with 10 bases between the two germline ends. Germline V gene data show CDR1 as KGHSH and CDR2 as LQKENI. The length of the CDR3 is 14 residues. Written as DNA, the CDR3 is TGTGCCAGCTCATCACAGGGAGCTGGAAACACCATATATTTT. It specifies CASSSQGAGNTIYF.

J is TRBJ2-7 and V is TRBV4-1; TRBD2 might be the D (6 bases). The V and J ends lost 4 bases and 3 bases respectively, with 16 bases between them. Germline CDR1 is MGHRA and CDR2 is YSYEKL. The CDR3 has 15 amino acids. The CDR3 DNA sequence: TGCGCCAGCAGCCCCGCCGGGACTGGGGGCTACGAGCAGTACTTC. This translates into CASSPAGTGGYEQYF.

This clone has just one count. The V gene is TRBV28, the J gene TRBJ2-3; 10 nucleotides agree with TRBD2. J lost 6 bases, V lost 4 bases, and 10 bases had no gene match. In germline, CDR1 is MDHEN, CDR2 SYDVKM. This CDR3 contains 16 residues. The CDR3 region is CASSSVAGGLIDTQYF. CDR3 coding DNA: TGTGCCAGCAGTTCCGTAGCGGGAGGCCTGATTGATACGCAGTATTTT.

CDR3 region: CASSLAGVQNIQYF. The CDR3 nucleotides read TGTGCCAGCAGCTTAGCGGGGGTCCAAAACATTCAGTACTTC. J is TRBJ2-4 and V is TRBV11-2, with D maybe TRBD2 (6 bases). Germline CDR1 and CDR2: SGHAT and FQNNGV. The CDR3 has 14 amino acids. Trimming removed 1 base from V and 5 bases from J, with 9 bases in between.

The sample holds a few counts of this clone. This chain connects TRBV5-1 to TRBJ1-5; the D gene is possibly TRBD1 (6 bases). Trimming cost V 0 bases and J 1 base, with 8 bases left between them. This CDR3 comprises 15 residues. Germline values: CDR1 SGHRS, CDR2 YFSETQ. CDR3 sequence reads: CASSLEGTSNQPQHF. CDR3 nucleotide sequence: TGCGCCAGCAGCTTGGAAGGGACAAGCAATCAGCCCCAGCATTTT.